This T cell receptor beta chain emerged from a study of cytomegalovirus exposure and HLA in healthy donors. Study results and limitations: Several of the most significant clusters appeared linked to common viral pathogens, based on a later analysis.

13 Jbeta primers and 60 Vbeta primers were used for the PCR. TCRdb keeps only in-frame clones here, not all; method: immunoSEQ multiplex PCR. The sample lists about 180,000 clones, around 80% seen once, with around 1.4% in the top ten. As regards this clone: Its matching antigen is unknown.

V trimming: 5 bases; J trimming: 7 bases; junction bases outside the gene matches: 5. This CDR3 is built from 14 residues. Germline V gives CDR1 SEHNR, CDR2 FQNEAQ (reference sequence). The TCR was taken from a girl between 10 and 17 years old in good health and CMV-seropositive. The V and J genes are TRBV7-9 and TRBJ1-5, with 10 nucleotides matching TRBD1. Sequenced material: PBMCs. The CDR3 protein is CASSPTGGWQPQHF. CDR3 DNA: TGTGCCAGCAGCCCGACAGGGGGCTGGCAGCCCCAGCATTTT. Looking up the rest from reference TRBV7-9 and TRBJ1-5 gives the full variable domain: DTGVSQNPRHKITKRGQNVTFRCDPISEHNRLYWYRQTLGQGPEFLTYFQNEAQLEKSRLLSDRFSAERPKGSFSTLEIQRTEQGDSAMYLCASSPTGGWQPQHFGDGTRLSIL.